This T cell receptor beta chain stems from a study of T-cell reconstitution after alpha-beta-depleted transplantation in children (dated by TCRdb to the mid-2010s). For the study in its entirety: The study quantitatively tracked T-cell immune reconstitution after TCRalphabeta/CD19-depleted allogeneic hematopoietic cell transplantation in children using TCR repertoire profiling.

This clonotype was found a few times. No antigen is known for it. No quality values exist for individual bases; no much larger clone is one base distant. Library creation used PCR. TCRdb shows the sequencer as Illumina HiSeq 2500. TCR libraries were prepared with molecular barcoding, using unique molecular identifiers to normalize TCRbeta repertoire quantification. Clones were called with MiXCR by TCRdb after fastp trimmed the public reads at Q25, and only in-frame beta chains were retained. Every CDR3 protein is listed once, alongside the most common genes and DNA of its rows. For this sample the table gives some 550,000 distinct CDR3 sequences, of which about a sixth were detected only once. The ten largest clones represent 3.3% of the sample. Relative to germline, V is 5 bases shorter and J is 8 bases shorter, with 9 bases between their ends. Inclusive of the bounding cysteine and phenylalanine, the CDR3 is 11 residues long. Just CDR3 DNA is preserved here, 33 bases in frame from base 1. CDR1 is given as LGHDT and CDR2 as YNNKEL, both from the germline V gene (reference sequence).

The chain is encoded by TRBV3-1 joined to TRBJ1-1; tentative D gene TRBD1, with 6 bases matching. Sequences were derived from PBMCs from the stem cell graft donor, sampled from the stem cell graft. The TCR originated in a human donor who donated a stem cell graft to a child with acute lymphoblastic leukemia. The base sequence is TGTGCCAGCAGCACCACAGGGGAAGCTTTCTTT. Its translation reads: CASSTTGEAFF.